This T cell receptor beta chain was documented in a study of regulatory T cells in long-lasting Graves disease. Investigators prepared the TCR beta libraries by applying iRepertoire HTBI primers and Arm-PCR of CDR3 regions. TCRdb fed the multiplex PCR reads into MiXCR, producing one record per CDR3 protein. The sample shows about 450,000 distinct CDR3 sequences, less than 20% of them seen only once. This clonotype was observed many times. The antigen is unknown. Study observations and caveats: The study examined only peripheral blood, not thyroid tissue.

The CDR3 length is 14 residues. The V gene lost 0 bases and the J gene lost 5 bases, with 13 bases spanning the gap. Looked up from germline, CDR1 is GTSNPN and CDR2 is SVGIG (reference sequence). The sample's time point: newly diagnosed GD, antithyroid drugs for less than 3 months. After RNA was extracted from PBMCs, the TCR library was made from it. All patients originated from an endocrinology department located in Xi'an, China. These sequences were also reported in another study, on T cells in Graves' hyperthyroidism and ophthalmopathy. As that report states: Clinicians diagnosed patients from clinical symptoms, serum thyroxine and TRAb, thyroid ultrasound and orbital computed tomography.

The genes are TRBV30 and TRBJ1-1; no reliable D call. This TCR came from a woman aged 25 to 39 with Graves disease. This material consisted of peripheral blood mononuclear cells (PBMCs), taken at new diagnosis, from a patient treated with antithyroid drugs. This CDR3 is CAWSVRMGGTEAFF. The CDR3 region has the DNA TGTGCCTGGAGTGTACGCATGGGTGGGACTGAAGCTTTCTTT. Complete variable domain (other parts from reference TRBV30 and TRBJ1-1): SQTIHQWPATLVQPVGSPLSLECTVEGTSNPNLYWYRQAAGRGLQLLFYSVGIGQISSEVPQNLSASRPQDRQFILSSKKLLLSDSGFYLCAWSVRMGGTEAFFGQGTRLTVV.